What follows is one T cell receptor beta chain and its context. Its specificity is unknown. The junction departs from the called germline gene at one end, perhaps through a read error. This specimen belongs to a study of healthy donors' naive CD4 and CD8 T cells. The CDR3 is made up of 14 amino acids. Germline lookup yields CDR1 LNHDA and CDR2 SQIVND (reference sequence). Findings and caveats of the study: Reportedly, most V and J gene segments showed naive CD4+ versus CD8+ bias. Negatively charged CDR3s marked CD8+ lineage; positively charged CDR3s marked CD4+ lineage.

A linear amplification protocol produced the TCR libraries from 450 to 500 ng of total RNA. TCRdb re-called the reads with MiXCR, one entry per CDR3 protein. The sample holds some 190,000 distinct CDR3 sequences, around 70% seen once. The gene calls are TRBV19 and TRBJ1-2, with TRBD1 matching over 9 bases. The sequence came from a pool of human donors in good health; the sample pools cells from several healthy donors. Input material: naive CD4+ and CD8+ T cells sorted from blood, pooled from several donors. The chain's CDR3 is CASSTQQGADGHTF. In DNA, the CDR3 is TGTGCCAGTAGCACTCAACAGGGGGCGGATGGCCACACCTTC.